Below, one TCR beta chain is given with its context. A much larger clone differs from this one at a single base, so this may be a read error. This sample is part of a study of human T cells and chemical hapten exposure. Study-level background: Once 0.01% DPC had been applied to the upper back by patch test, readings were taken at 6 days.

This CDR3 has 11 residues. Germline values: CDR1 ENHRY, CDR2 SYGVKD. V was cut by 6 bases and J by 0 bases, with 1 base left in between. One entry per CDR3 protein, called by TCRdb with MiXCR from the RACE reads. The table lists more than 150,000 distinct CDR3 sequences, about 25% of them singletons, with about 2.5% in the top ten. Time point of the sample: patch test 3, about 24 weeks after DPC sensitization. Treatment denoted: therapeutic diphenylcyclopropenone sensitization with weekly scalp DPC. Every patch test was put on after a blood sample was taken. People who gave samples had alopecia, were 18 to 70 years old, and were suitable for DPC.

The chain couples TRBV10-3 to TRBJ2-3; D unclear. The clonotype was recovered from a woman between 35 and 50 years old with alopecia areata. Some clones in this sample may be carry-over from other donors' samples. The sample here was whole blood, taken in connection with sensitization to the hapten diphenylcyclopropenone (DPC). The CDR3: CAIRSTDTQYF. CDR3 coding DNA: TGTGCCATCAGGAGCACAGATACGCAGTATTTT.